These 5 T cell receptor beta chains originate from one sample sequenced in a study of blood T cell repertoires in COVID-19. The protocol was immunoSEQ multiplex PCR, while the TCRdb copy is restricted to in-frame clones and leaves out a portion. Among roughly 68,000 clones listed, around 90% were seen once. Sequenced: peripheral blood. Receptors were obtained from a man aged 40-49 years with COVID-19, enrolled during active disease.

This clone was found once. The J gene is TRBJ1-5, the V gene TRBV5-6, with D possibly being TRBD1 (6 bases). V was trimmed by 4 bases and J by 5 bases, leaving 13 bases between them. Germline-derived CDR1 and CDR2 are SGHDT and YYEEEE. CDR3 size: 14 residues. This CDR3 is CASSATGSDQPQHF. The CDR3 DNA reads as TGTGCCAGCAGCGCAACAGGGTCCGATCAGCCCCAGCATTTT.

The V call is TRBV19, the J call TRBJ1-1; D gene unclear. Trimming removed 5 bases at V and 0 bases at J, with 7 bases between. Germline CDR1 reads LNHDA; CDR2 reads SQIVND (reference sequence). The CDR3 extends over 13 amino acids. The chain's CDR3 is CASSVPMNTEAFF. The CDR3 DNA reads TGTGCCAGTAGTGTCCCTATGAACACTGAAGCTTTCTTT.

The genes are TRBV7-9 and TRBJ2-1; 8 bases map to TRBD1. Germline V gene data show CDR1 as SEHNR and CDR2 as FQNEAQ (reference sequence). The CDR3 is 16 residues long. Unmatched junction bases numbered 10, after V lost 5 bases and J lost 4 bases. The CDR3 sequence is CASSGGQATKYNEQFF. CDR3 nucleotide sequence: TGTGCCAGCAGCGGGGGACAGGCTACTAAATACAATGAGCAGTTCTTC.

V usage is TRBV18 and J usage is TRBJ2-7; TRBD2 matches 12 bases. The CDR3 is 16 amino acids. The germline V gene has CDR1 KGHSH and CDR2 LQKENI. The J segment lost 5 bases and the V segment lost 0 bases, leaving 5 bases of the junction unmatched. DNA of the CDR3: TGTGCCAGCTCACCACCGACTAGCGGGGGTAGGCACGAGCAGTACTTC. Translated: CASSPPTSGGRHEQYF.

The rearrangement uses TRBV29-1 and TRBJ2-3; D gene unclear. With 4 bases removed from V and 2 bases from J, the gap between germline ends came to 4 bases. Per the germline V gene, CDR1 is SQVTM and CDR2 is ANQGSEA. CDR3 length: 11 amino acids. The CDR3 region has the DNA TGCAGCGTTGTTAACACAGATACGCAGTATTTT. It yields the protein CSVVNTDTQYF.